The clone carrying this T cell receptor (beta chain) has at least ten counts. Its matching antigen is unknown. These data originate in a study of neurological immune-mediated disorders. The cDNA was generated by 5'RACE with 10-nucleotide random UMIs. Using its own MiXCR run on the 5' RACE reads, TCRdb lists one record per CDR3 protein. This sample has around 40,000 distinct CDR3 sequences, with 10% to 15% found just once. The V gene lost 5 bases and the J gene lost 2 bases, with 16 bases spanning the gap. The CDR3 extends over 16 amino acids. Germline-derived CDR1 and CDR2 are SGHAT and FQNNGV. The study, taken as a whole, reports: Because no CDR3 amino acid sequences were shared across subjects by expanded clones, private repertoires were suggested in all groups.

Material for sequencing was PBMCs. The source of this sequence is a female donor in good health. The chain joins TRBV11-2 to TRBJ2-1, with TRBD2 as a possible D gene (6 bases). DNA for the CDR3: TGTGCCAGCAGCCTCCGATTCGGGGGAACCTACAATGAGCAGTTCTTC. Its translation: CASSLRFGGTYNEQFF. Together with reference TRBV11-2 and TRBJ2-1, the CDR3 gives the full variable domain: EAGVAQSPRYKIIEKRQSVAFWCNPISGHATLYWYQQILGQGPKLLIQFQNNGVVDDSQLPKDRFSAERLKGVDSTLKIQPAKLEDSAVYLCASSLRFGGTYNEQFFGPGTRLTVL.